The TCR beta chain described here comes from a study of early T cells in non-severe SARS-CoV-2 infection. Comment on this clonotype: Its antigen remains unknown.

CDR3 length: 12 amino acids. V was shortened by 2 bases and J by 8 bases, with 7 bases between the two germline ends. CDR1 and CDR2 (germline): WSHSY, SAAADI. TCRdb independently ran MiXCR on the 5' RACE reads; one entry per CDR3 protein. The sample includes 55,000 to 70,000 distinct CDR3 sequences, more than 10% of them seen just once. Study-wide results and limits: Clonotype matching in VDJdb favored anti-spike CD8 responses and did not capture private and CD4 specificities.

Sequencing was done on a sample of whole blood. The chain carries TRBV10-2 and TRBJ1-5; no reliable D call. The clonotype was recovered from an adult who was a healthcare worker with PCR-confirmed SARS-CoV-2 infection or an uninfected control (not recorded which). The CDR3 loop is CASSEPLEPQHF. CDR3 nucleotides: TGCGCCAGCAGTGAGCCCTTGGAGCCCCAGCATTTT.